The text below deals with one T cell receptor (beta chain). Its target is not known. TCRdb keeps only in-frame clones here, not all; method: immunoSEQ multiplex PCR. This table has about 100,000 clones, nearly 95% appearing once. No neoadjuvant therapy was given to the selected pancreatic ductal adenocarcinoma patients before their surgery. These data originate in a study of T cells in pancreatic ductal adenocarcinoma. Study-level points and caveats: Comparisons of tumor and blood clonality may show falsely lower tumor diversity. This surgical cohort overrepresents the minority presenting with early-stage disease. Blood had more productive templates and roughly 8-fold more unique clonotypes than tumor.

The sample taken for sequencing was PBMCs. The receptor was derived from a human donor with pancreatic ductal adenocarcinoma.

This CDR3 is CASSLPTGRGGYTF. The CDR3 DNA sequence: TGTGCCAGCAGCCTTCCGACAGGCCGGGGCGGCTACACCTTC. This chain uses TRBV7-9 with TRBJ1-2; perhaps TRBD1 as D (6 bases). Trimming pared 5 bases from V and 8 bases from J, leaving 18 bases between. The CDR3 length is 14 residues. The V gene's germline CDR1 is SEHNR and CDR2 FQNEAQ (reference sequence).